This entry lists 25 T cell receptor beta chains sequenced from one sample in a study of CD8 T cells in Susac syndrome. RNA was extracted with the RNeasy kit, and a quantity of roughly 0.45 to 1 ug was reverse transcribed using random hexamers. In TCRdb, the immunoSEQ multiplex PCR reads were re-called with MiXCR into one record per CDR3 protein. Counted here are approximately 180,000 distinct CDR3 sequences, roughly nine tenths occurring once; the ten biggest clones make up approximately 0.086%. The sample was CD4+ T cells from PBMCs. These receptors originate from a human donor with Susac syndrome.

The chain has TRBV27 and TRBJ1-2; 10 bases are a match to TRBD1. Germline V gene data show CDR1 as MNHEY and CDR2 as SMNVEV (reference sequence). This CDR3 has 14 residues. The junction had 7 bases not matched to a gene; V was cut back by 4 bases and J by 8 bases. The CDR3 nucleotides read TGTGCCAGCAGTTCACCCGACAGGGGGCAAGGCTACACCTTC. Its protein product is CASSSPDRGQGYTF.

J is TRBJ1-1 and V is TRBV6-5; 8 bases are a match to TRBD1. This CDR3 has 17 residues. Germline V gene lookup returns CDR1 MNHEY and CDR2 SVGAGI. Losses at the gene ends were 0 bases for V and 5 bases for J; bases not matched to a gene: 11. In DNA, the CDR3 is TGTGCCAGCAGTTACTCAACGGCAGGACAGGGACGGACTGAAGCTTTCTTT. Translation: CASSYSTAGQGRTEAFF.

The V call is TRBV3-1, the J call TRBJ2-5; TRBD2 agrees at 11 bases. After removal of 0 bases from V and 5 bases from J, the junction contained 8 bases not matched to a gene. Germline V lookup: CDR1 LGHDT, CDR2 YNNKEL (reference sequence). This CDR3 contains 17 residues. CDR3 DNA: TGTGCCAGCAGCCAAGAGAAGGTAGCGGGAGGGCTGGAGACCCAGTACTTC. As protein: CASSQEKVAGGLETQYF.

The genes are TRBV18 and TRBJ2-3, with 7 bases fitting TRBD2. The germline V gene encodes CDR1 KGHSH and CDR2 LQKENI. This CDR3 has 17 residues. The J segment lost 2 bases and the V segment lost 6 bases, leaving 14 bases of the junction unmatched. DNA of the CDR3: TGTGCCAGCTCCCTTACGCCCAGGCTAGCGGACACAGATACGCAGTATTTT. Residues: CASSLTPRLADTDTQYF.

V is TRBV3-1 and J is TRBJ2-3; D not resolved. CDR3 size: 15 residues. The ends were cut back, 0 bases at V and 6 bases at J, with 13 bases in the middle. CDR1 is LGHDT and CDR2 is YNNKEL in the germline V gene (reference sequence). CDR3 protein: CASSQESPPDDTQYF. The CDR3 DNA reads as TGTGCCAGCAGCCAAGAGTCCCCACCGGATGATACGCAGTATTTT.

The chain uses TRBV18 and TRBJ1-1; TRBD1 agrees at 7 bases. This CDR3 region has 14 residues. Germline V CDR1 and CDR2: KGHSH, LQKENI. V shed 3 bases and J 4 bases; nucleotides not matched to a gene: 5. The CDR3 DNA is TGTGCCAGCTCACCGACAGGGAGGATCACTGAAGCTTTCTTT. Translating gives CASSPTGRITEAFF.

This chain links TRBV4-1 with TRBJ1-3; D might be TRBD1 (6 bases). This CDR3 spans 15 amino acids. Germline V gives CDR1 MGHRA, CDR2 YSYEKL. V lost 0 bases and J 4 bases, leaving 10 bases between the germline ends. CDR3 sequence (DNA): TGCGCCAGCAGCCAAGATAATCAGGGGGGAAACACCATATATTTT. It encodes CASSQDNQGGNTIYF.

The chain is built from TRBV6-1 and TRBJ2-7; maybe TRBD1 (5 bases). The CDR3 loop spans 13 amino acids. Germline CDR1 and CDR2: MNHNS and SASEGT. DNA for the CDR3: TGTGCCAGCAGTGTTCTCCGGACACCCGACGTTTGTGTC. This gives the protein CASSVLRTPDVCV.

The chain couples TRBV2 to TRBJ2-5; 9 bases agree with TRBD2. The V gene end was trimmed by 10 bases and the J gene end by 6 bases; junction bases not matched to a gene: 9. The CDR3 is 13 amino acids. Germline CDR1 is SNHLY and CDR2 is FYNNEI. As DNA, the CDR3 is TGTGCCACCCTTGCGGGGGGGCCGCAGACCCAGTACTTC. This codes for CATLAGGPQTQYF.

This sequence joins TRBV13 and TRBJ2-3, with 8 positions matching TRBD2. V shed 2 bases, J shed 8 bases, and the junction held 9 bases outside the gene matches. This CDR3 is 15 amino acids long. CDR1 and CDR2 (germline): PRHDT, FYEKMQ (reference sequence). CDR3 loop: CASSLNAGGPGTQYF. In DNA, the CDR3 is TGTGCCAGCAGCTTAAACGCGGGGGGCCCGGGTACGCAGTATTTT.

The chain couples TRBV19 to TRBJ1-5; TRBD1 matches at 9 bases. The trim removed 7 bases at V and 1 base at J, leaving 17 bases unmatched. Germline CDR1 LNHDA, CDR2 SQIVND (reference sequence). CDR3 length: 19 residues. The CDR3 loop is CASTRRGTGYERSNQPQHF. The CDR3 DNA follows: TGTGCCAGTACTAGACGCGGGACAGGGTATGAGAGAAGCAATCAGCCCCAGCATTTT.

This clonotype appeared a single time. The chain couples TRBV29-1 to TRBJ2-1; D might be TRBD1 or TRBD2, each matching 7 bases. The germline gives CDR1 SQVTM, CDR2 ANQGSEA. V lost 5 bases, J lost 0 bases, and 23 bases lay in between. CDR3 size: 18 residues. The CDR3 reads CSVSRYPGGGLSYNEQFF. DNA of the CDR3: TGCAGCGTTAGCAGATATCCAGGGGGAGGGCTCTCCTACAATGAGCAGTTCTTC.

The rearrangement uses TRBV30 and TRBJ1-2; D uncertain. CDR3 length: 12 amino acids. V dropped 3 bases and J dropped 6 bases, with 11 bases sitting between them. Germline CDR1 and CDR2: GTSNPN and SVGIG (reference sequence). CDR3 in amino acids: CAWRNLGHGYTF. The CDR3 coding sequence is TGTGCCTGGAGAAACCTAGGGCATGGCTACACCTTC.

This chain joins TRBV2 and TRBJ2-4, with 9 bases fitting TRBD2. V gave up 8 bases and J gave up 0 bases; unmatched junction bases: 11. This CDR3 region has 17 residues. The V gene's germline CDR1 is SNHLY and CDR2 FYNNEI. The CDR3 loop is CASFKAGGVLAKNIQYF. DNA for the CDR3: TGTGCCAGCTTCAAAGCGGGAGGAGTACTAGCCAAAAACATTCAGTACTTC. The full variable domain, its missing parts supplied by reference TRBV2 and TRBJ2-4, is EPEVTQTPSHQVTQMGQEVILRCVPISNHLYFYWYRQILGQKVEFLVSFYNNEISEKSEIFDDQFSVERPDGSNFTLKIRSTKLEDSAMYFCASFKAGGVLAKNIQYFGAGTRLSVL.

The chain couples TRBV5-1 to TRBJ2-7; a possible D gene is TRBD2 (5 bases). V dropped 4 bases and J dropped 6 bases, with 23 bases sitting between them. The CDR3 consists of 16 residues. Germline V gene sequence: CDR1 SGHRS, CDR2 YFSETQ. The CDR3 nucleotides read TGCGCCAGCAGCCCCCCCGGCGACTACCGAGGGTCCGAGCAGTACTTC. Translating gives CASSPPGDYRGSEQYF.

The rearrangement joins TRBV5-1 to TRBJ1-1, with TRBD1 matching over 9 bases. From germline, CDR1 is SGHRS and CDR2 YFSETQ. Trimming cost V 4 bases and J 5 bases; bases outside gene matches: 3. This CDR3 contains 13 residues. CDR3 amino acids: CASSNDRGTEAFF. CDR3 in DNA: TGCGCCAGCAGCAACGACAGGGGGACTGAAGCTTTCTTT.

The table lists this clonotype with a few counts. The J gene is TRBJ2-7, the V gene TRBV7-6; the match to TRBD1 covers 9 bases. The CDR3 covers 13 residues. In germline, CDR1 is SGHVS, CDR2 FNYEAQ. Trimming at V came to 5 bases and at J to 4 bases, leaving 3 bases not matched to a gene. The CDR3 DNA reads as TGTGCCAGCAGCCGGGACAGGGATTACGAGCAGTACTTC. Its translation: CASSRDRDYEQYF.

This clonotype came up once. This chain links TRBV5-1 with TRBJ2-1; 8 bases map to TRBD2. After removal of 2 bases from V and 7 bases from J, the junction contained 8 bases not matched to a gene. The CDR3 is 15 amino acids. The V gene's germline CDR1 is SGHRS and CDR2 YFSETQ. The chain's CDR3 is CASSFLAGAGNEQFF. The CDR3, as DNA: TGCGCCAGCAGCTTCCTAGCGGGCGCAGGAAATGAGCAGTTCTTC.

The chain combines TRBV5-1 with TRBJ2-1, with TRBD2 matching 11 bases. J was trimmed by 1 base and V by 4 bases; bases with no gene match: 13. This CDR3 is built from 19 residues. Germline CDR1 reads SGHRS; CDR2 reads YFSETQ. CDR3 sequence: CASSAEAVSGGASYNEQFF. CDR3 sequence (DNA): TGCGCCAGCAGCGCGGAGGCGGTTAGCGGGGGGGCATCCTACAATGAGCAGTTCTTC.

This chain connects TRBV28 to TRBJ1-5, with D hard to call. The CDR3 totals 13 residues. The germline V gene has CDR1 MDHEN and CDR2 SYDVKM. The V and J ends lost 3 bases and 5 bases respectively, with 8 bases between them. CDR3 residues: CASSFQVYQPQHF. CDR3 nucleotide sequence: TGTGCCAGCAGTTTCCAGGTTTATCAGCCCCAGCATTTT.

V and J are TRBV12-3 or TRBV12-4 and TRBJ1-1; 9 bases match TRBD1. CDR3 length equals 14 residues. Trimming removed 5 bases from V and 5 bases from J; junction bases left unmatched: 6. This chain's CDR3 is CASSPTGGGTEAFF. CDR3 in DNA: TGTGCCAGCAGTCCGACAGGGGGAGGAACTGAAGCTTTCTTT.

The chain is built from TRBV20-1 and TRBJ2-7, with TRBD2 as a possible D gene (6 bases). V lost 4 bases, J lost 5 bases, and 12 bases lay in between. The CDR3 is 12 amino acids. Looked up from germline, CDR1 is DFQATT and CDR2 is SNEGSKA (reference sequence). The CDR3 sequence is CSAKPGGDEQYF. CDR3 coding DNA: TGCAGTGCTAAACCCGGGGGAGACGAGCAGTACTTC.

This clonotype was detected only a few times. This rearrangement joins TRBV7-2 to TRBJ2-3; D perhaps matches TRBD1 (5 bases). CDR3 length: 15 amino acids. V lost 0 bases and J lost 0, with 7 bases in between. CDR1 is SGHTA, CDR2 FQGNSA, per germline. This CDR3 reads CASSLAGPSTDTQYF. The CDR3 nucleotides are TGTGCCAGCAGCTTAGCGGGGCCTAGCACAGATACGCAGTATTTT.

The chain uses TRBV7-6 and TRBJ2-3; no clear D gene. Per germline, CDR1 SGHVS and CDR2 FNYEAQ. There are 15 residues in the CDR3. The V and J ends lost 0 bases and 1 base respectively, with 8 bases between them. CDR3 nucleotides: TGTGCCAGCAGCTTAGCTGTCCGGGGCACAGATACGCAGTATTTT. Its protein is CASSLAVRGTDTQYF.

The chain has TRBV12-3 or TRBV12-4 and TRBJ1-2; 7 bases agree with TRBD1. There are 14 residues in the CDR3. V trimming: 6 bases; J trimming: 8 bases; junction bases outside the gene matches: 12. The CDR3 protein is CASRIPGQARGYTF. The CDR3 bases are TGTGCCAGCAGGATCCCCGGACAGGCGCGAGGCTACACCTTC.